These 23 T cell receptor beta chains share one sample of origin, sequenced in a study of beta chain features in type 1 diabetes. Sequenced material consisted of expressed TCRB transcripts (all of the isolated RNA was reverse transcribed). TCRdb's copy holds only in-frame clones and misses some; the assay was immunoSEQ multiplex PCR. The repertoire consists of about 160,000 clones, with 6.5% to 8.5% occurring once and the leading ten covering roughly 0.46%. Study results and caveats: A moderate, significant TCRB CDR3 shortening appeared in type 1 diabetes across four CD4+ subsets.

No antigen is known for these receptors. Sequenced material: central memory CD4+ T cells from blood. The origin of the receptors is a man younger than 30 with type 1 diabetes.

This clone has more than one count but fewer than ten. The DNA for the CDR3 is TGTGCCAGCAGTACGGAGGGACTTGAGCAGTTCTTC. As protein: CASSTEGLEQFF. The rearrangement joins TRBV28 to TRBJ2-1; D is possibly TRBD2 (6 bases). The germline CDR1 and CDR2 sequences are MDHEN and SYDVKM. Between the trimmed V and J ends, which lost 5 bases and 9 bases, there was a span of 11 bases. The CDR3 covers 12 residues.

This clone appeared many times. This chain connects TRBV19 to TRBJ2-7; possible D gene TRBD2, 6 bases. The CDR3 loop spans 13 amino acids. Per germline, CDR1 LNHDA and CDR2 SQIVND (reference sequence). Trimming left V 5 bases short and J 0 bases short, with 8 bases between. CDR3 amino acids: CASSQAGSYEQYF. The DNA of the CDR3 is TGTGCCAGTAGTCAAGCGGGCTCCTACGAGCAGTACTTC.

This clone appeared a few times. The chain combines TRBV5-1 with TRBJ2-1; TRBD1 matches 7 bases. V shed 10 bases, J shed 0 bases, and the junction held 10 bases outside the gene matches. The V gene's germline CDR1 is SGHRS and CDR2 YFSETQ. The CDR3 runs 15 residues. CDR3 residues: CASGDRLDSYNEQFF. The CDR3 DNA reads as TGCGCCTCCGGGGACAGACTGGACTCCTACAATGAGCAGTTCTTC.

V and J are TRBV7-8 and TRBJ1-2, with 7 bases fitting TRBD1. V gave up 4 bases and J gave up 5 bases; unmatched junction bases: 10. Germline V gene sequence: CDR1 SGHVS, CDR2 FQNEAQ. The CDR3 is 15 residues long. The CDR3 DNA reads TGTGCCAGCAGCTATGGCTCTGACAGGGTTTATGGCTACACCTTC. Protein: CASSYGSDRVYGYTF.

Ten or more counts support this clone. V usage is TRBV9 and J usage is TRBJ2-1; the match to TRBD2 covers 8 bases. The CDR3 is made up of 12 amino acids. Germline trimming cut 4 bases from V and 14 bases from J; bases unmatched to any gene: 8. CDR1 and CDR2 from the germline V gene are SGDLS and YYNGEE. The CDR3 nucleotides are TGTGCCAGCAGCACGGGCACGGGACTAGAGTTCTTC. Translating it yields CASSTGTGLEFF. Looking up the rest from reference TRBV9 and TRBJ2-1 gives the full variable domain: DSGVTQTPKHLITATGQRVTLRCSPRSGDLSVYWYQQSLDQGLQFLIQYYNGEERAKGNILERFSAQQFPDLHSELNLSSLELGDSALYFCASSTGTGLEFFGPGTRLTVL.

This clone was recorded only once. The same CDR3 can be traced to other DNA sequences in this sample. The chain uses TRBV7-2 and TRBJ2-7; D perhaps matches TRBD1 (6 bases). This CDR3 region has 14 residues. V dropped 5 bases and J dropped 4 bases, with 15 bases sitting between them. The germline CDR1 and CDR2 sequences are SGHTA and FQGNSA. The CDR3 nucleotides are TGTGCCAGCAGCCCCCGAACAGGGAGTTACGAGCAGTACTTC. It is translated as CASSPRTGSYEQYF.

Notes on this clone: The junction does not match germline at one end; this may be a read error. This sequence joins TRBV2 and TRBJ1-4; maybe TRBD1 (6 bases). This CDR3 contains 13 residues. From germline, CDR1 is SNHLY and CDR2 FYNNEI. CDR3 nucleotide sequence: TGTGCCAGCACCGGGACAACGAATGAAAAACTGTTTTTT. Residues: CASTGTTNEKLFF.

This clone was counted many times. The genes are TRBV15 and TRBJ2-1; TRBD2 matches 10 bases. V trimming: 3 bases; J trimming: 5 bases; junction bases outside the gene matches: 13. Germline V lookup: CDR1 LNHNV, CDR2 YYDKDF (reference sequence). This CDR3 spans 18 amino acids. The CDR3: CATSSGYLAGGGNNEQFF. Here the CDR3 DNA reads TGTGCCACCAGCAGTGGCTACTTAGCGGGAGGAGGTAACAATGAGCAGTTCTTC.

This clone was counted between two and nine times. V and J are TRBV14 and TRBJ2-5, with D tentatively TRBD2 (5 bases). The V end was cut by 0 bases, the J end by 5 bases, with 7 bases between. The CDR3 covers 13 residues. Germline CDR1 SGHDN, CDR2 FVKESK. The CDR3 protein is CASSQDPGETQYF. The CDR3 DNA is TGTGCCAGCAGCCAAGATCCGGGGGAGACCCAGTACTTC.

This clone was picked up a small number of times. The V call is TRBV29-1, the J call TRBJ1-1; 9 nucleotides line up with TRBD1. V shed 8 bases, J shed 4 bases, and the junction held 5 bases outside the gene matches. The CDR3 is made up of 12 amino acids. Per germline, CDR1 SQVTM and CDR2 ANQGSEA. The CDR3 DNA reads TGCAGCCCCGAGGACAGGGGCACTGAAGCTTTCTTT. Protein: CSPEDRGTEAFF.

This clone was recorded many times. The genes are TRBV15 and TRBJ1-1; the D is unclear. Trimming took off 0 bases at V and 7 bases at J, with 6 bases between the two ends. Germline V lookup: CDR1 LNHNV, CDR2 YYDKDF (reference sequence). The length of the CDR3 is 12 residues. The CDR3 protein is CATSRDQDEAFF. Written as DNA, the CDR3 is TGTGCCACCAGCAGAGATCAGGATGAAGCTTTCTTT.

This chain connects TRBV18 to TRBJ2-7, with D tentatively TRBD2 (6 bases). Per the germline V gene, CDR1 is KGHSH and CDR2 is LQKENI. The CDR3 extends over 15 amino acids. V shed 0 bases and J shed 8 bases, with 17 bases lying between them. In DNA, the CDR3 is TGTGCCAGCTCACCACCGGGACTGCAAAATCCCAAGCAGTACTTC. It specifies CASSPPGLQNPKQYF.

This clone was picked up a small number of times. This chain links TRBV7-9 with TRBJ2-3, with no clear D. The germline V gene has CDR1 SEHNR and CDR2 FQNEAQ (reference sequence). This CDR3 is 14 amino acids long. Trimming shortened V by 5 bases and J by 1 base, and 10 bases separated the two germline ends. The DNA for the CDR3 is TGTGCCAGCAGCCTAAGAGCTGGCACAGATACGCAGTATTTT. Translating it yields CASSLRAGTDTQYF.

A word on this clone: A read error may be the cause here, since a much bigger clone is one base away. At the DNA level, this CDR3 is encoded by other sequences in the same sample as well. This sequence joins TRBV7-2 and TRBJ1-2; TRBD1 matches 10 bases. CDR3 size: 13 residues. Germline V gene data show CDR1 as SGHTA and CDR2 as FQGNSA. V dropped 4 bases and J dropped 5; count of bases not matched to a gene: 1. The CDR3: CASSSGQGYGYTF. The CDR3 region has the DNA TGTGCCAGCAGCTCGGGACAGGGGTATGGCTACACCTTC.

V is TRBV7-8 and J is TRBJ2-2; D perhaps matches TRBD2 (5 bases). Germline CDR1 is SGHVS and CDR2 is FQNEAQ. V was shortened by 5 bases and J by 9 bases, with 22 bases between the two germline ends. This CDR3 contains 16 residues. CDR3 nucleotide sequence: TGTGCCAGCAGCCCTCCGAGGCTAGCCCAATCCAGGGAGCTGTTTTTT. It specifies CASSPPRLAQSRELFF.

This clone was observed a few times. The chain employs TRBV30 and TRBJ2-7; perhaps TRBD1 as D (6 bases). V dropped 4 bases and J dropped 2 bases, with 15 bases sitting between them. CDR1 GTSNPN and CDR2 SVGIG come from the germline V gene (reference sequence). This CDR3 comprises 14 residues. The CDR3 bases are TGTGCCTGGACTAGGCCAGGGGTCGCCTACGAGCAGTACTTC. This encodes CAWTRPGVAYEQYF.

The chain has TRBV7-2 and TRBJ2-7; D not resolved. V lost 1 base and J lost 7, with 8 bases in between. Germline V gene sequence: CDR1 SGHTA, CDR2 FQGNSA. The CDR3 totals 12 residues. The DNA for the CDR3 is TGTGCCAGCAGCTTAGGAACGGGTGAGCAGTACTTC. Translated: CASSLGTGEQYF.

This clone was observed a handful of times. J is TRBJ1-2 and V is TRBV18; D is perhaps TRBD1 (5 bases). The V end was cut by 3 bases, the J end by 6 bases, with 14 bases between. Germline lookup yields CDR1 KGHSH and CDR2 LQKENI. This CDR3 region has 14 residues. CDR3 amino acids: CASSPLRAPDGYTF. The CDR3 nucleotides are TGTGCCAGCTCACCCCTCAGGGCCCCCGATGGCTACACCTTC.

This clone was seen only a few times. The V call is TRBV19, the J call TRBJ1-1, with D possibly matching TRBD1 (5 bases). Germline V gives CDR1 LNHDA, CDR2 SQIVND (reference sequence). This CDR3 comprises 13 residues. The ends were cut back, 5 bases at V and 4 bases at J, with 11 bases in the middle. The CDR3 DNA reads as TGTGCCAGTAGTTTCAGGGAGGCCACTGAAGCTTTCTTT. This translates into CASSFREATEAFF.

The chain links TRBV6-5 to TRBJ2-1; perhaps TRBD1 as D (6 bases). CDR3 length equals 12 residues. Between the trimmed V and J ends, which lost 4 bases and 15 bases, there was a span of 16 bases. Per germline, CDR1 MNHEY and CDR2 SVGAGI. The CDR3 spells CASSFTGQLGFF. The CDR3 nucleotides are TGTGCCAGCAGTTTTACCGGACAGTTGGGGTTCTTC.

The V gene is TRBV5-5, the J gene TRBJ2-3, with unresolved D. V shed 4 bases and J shed 6 bases, with 9 bases lying between them. The CDR3 sequence is 12 residues long. The germline CDR1 and CDR2 sequences are SGHKS and YYEKEE (reference sequence). CDR3 in amino acids: CASSLLIDTQYF. The CDR3 coding sequence is TGTGCCAGCAGCCTATTGATCGATACGCAGTATTTT.

The sample holds a few counts of this clone. The chain uses TRBV5-4 and TRBJ2-7; TRBD1 matches at 7 bases. The germline V gene has CDR1 SGHNT and CDR2 YYREEE (reference sequence). J lost 0 bases, V lost 4 bases, and 10 bases had no gene match. The CDR3 spans 16 residues. The DNA of the CDR3 is TGTGCCAGCAGCCCCAAGACAGGGCCCAGCTCCTACGAGCAGTACTTC. This encodes CASSPKTGPSSYEQYF.

The CDR3 DNA follows: TGTGCCATCAGTGAGTCAGGCGACAGGAATGAGCAGTTCTTC. Its translation: CAISESGDRNEQFF. This sequence joins TRBV10-3 and TRBJ2-1, with D possibly matching TRBD1 (6 bases). Germline values: CDR1 ENHRY, CDR2 SYGVKD. Deletions cut 0 bases from V and 7 bases from J, with 10 bases between. The CDR3 runs to 14 residues.